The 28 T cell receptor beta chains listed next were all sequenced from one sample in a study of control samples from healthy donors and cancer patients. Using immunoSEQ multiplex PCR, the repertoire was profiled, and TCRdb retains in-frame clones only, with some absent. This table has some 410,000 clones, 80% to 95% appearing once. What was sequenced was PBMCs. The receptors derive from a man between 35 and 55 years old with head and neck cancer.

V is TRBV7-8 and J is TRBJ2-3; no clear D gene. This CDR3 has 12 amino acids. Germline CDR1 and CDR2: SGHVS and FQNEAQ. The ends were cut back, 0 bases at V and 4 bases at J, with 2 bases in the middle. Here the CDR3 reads CASSLASDTQYF. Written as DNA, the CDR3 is TGTGCCAGCAGCTTAGCGTCAGATACGCAGTATTTT. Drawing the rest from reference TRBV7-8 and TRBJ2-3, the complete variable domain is GAGVSQSPRYKVAKRGQDVALRCDPISGHVSLFWYQQALGQGPEFLTYFQNEAQLDKSGLPSDRFFAERPEGSVSTLKIQRTQQEDSAVYLCASSLASDTQYFGPGTRLTVL.

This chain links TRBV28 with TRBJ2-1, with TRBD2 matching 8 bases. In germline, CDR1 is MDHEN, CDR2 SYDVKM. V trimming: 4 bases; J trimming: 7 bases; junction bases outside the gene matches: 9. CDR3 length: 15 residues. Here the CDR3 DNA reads TGTGCCAGCAGTTCCACGGGACTAGTTCGGAATGAGCAGTTCTTC. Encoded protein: CASSSTGLVRNEQFF. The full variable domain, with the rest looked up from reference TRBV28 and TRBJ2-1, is DVKVTQSSRYLVKRTGEKVFLECVQDMDHENMFWYRQDPGLGLRLIYFSYDVKMKEKGDIPEGYSVSREKKERFSLILESASTNQTSMYLCASSSTGLVRNEQFFGPGTRLTVL.

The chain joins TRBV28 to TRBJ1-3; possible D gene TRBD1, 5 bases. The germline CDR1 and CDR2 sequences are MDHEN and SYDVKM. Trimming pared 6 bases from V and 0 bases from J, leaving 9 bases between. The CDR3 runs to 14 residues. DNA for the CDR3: TGTGCCAGCAGGGATGGGGGCTCTGGAAACACCATATATTTT. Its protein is CASRDGGSGNTIYF.

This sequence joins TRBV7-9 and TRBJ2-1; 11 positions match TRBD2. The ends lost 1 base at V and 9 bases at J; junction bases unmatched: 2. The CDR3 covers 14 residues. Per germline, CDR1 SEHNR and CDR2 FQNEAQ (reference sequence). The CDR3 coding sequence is TGTGCCAGCAGCTTAGGACTAGCGGGATCTGAGCAGTTCTTC. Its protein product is CASSLGLAGSEQFF.

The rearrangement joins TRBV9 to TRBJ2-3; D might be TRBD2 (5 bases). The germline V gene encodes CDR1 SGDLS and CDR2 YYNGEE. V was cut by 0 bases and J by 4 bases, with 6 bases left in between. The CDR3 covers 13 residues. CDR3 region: CASSVEAADTQYF. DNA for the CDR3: TGTGCCAGCAGCGTAGAAGCGGCAGATACGCAGTATTTT.

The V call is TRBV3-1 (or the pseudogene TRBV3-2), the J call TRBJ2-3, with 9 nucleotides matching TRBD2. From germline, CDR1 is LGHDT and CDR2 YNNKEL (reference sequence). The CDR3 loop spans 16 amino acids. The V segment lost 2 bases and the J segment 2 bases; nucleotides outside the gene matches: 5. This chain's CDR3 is CASSQKTSGYTDTQYF. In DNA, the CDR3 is TGTGCCAGCAGCCAAAAGACTAGCGGATACACAGATACGCAGTATTTT.

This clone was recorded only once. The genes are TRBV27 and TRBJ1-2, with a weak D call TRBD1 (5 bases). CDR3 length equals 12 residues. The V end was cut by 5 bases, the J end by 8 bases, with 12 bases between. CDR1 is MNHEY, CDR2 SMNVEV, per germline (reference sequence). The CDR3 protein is CASSTGLEGYTF. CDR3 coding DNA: TGTGCCAGCAGTACAGGTTTGGAAGGCTACACCTTC.

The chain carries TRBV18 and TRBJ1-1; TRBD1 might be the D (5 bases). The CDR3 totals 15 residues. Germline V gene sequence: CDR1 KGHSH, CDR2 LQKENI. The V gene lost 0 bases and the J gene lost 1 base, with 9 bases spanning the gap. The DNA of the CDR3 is TGTGCCAGCTCACCACCTAAGGGGACGAACACTGAAGCTTTCTTT. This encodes CASSPPKGTNTEAFF.

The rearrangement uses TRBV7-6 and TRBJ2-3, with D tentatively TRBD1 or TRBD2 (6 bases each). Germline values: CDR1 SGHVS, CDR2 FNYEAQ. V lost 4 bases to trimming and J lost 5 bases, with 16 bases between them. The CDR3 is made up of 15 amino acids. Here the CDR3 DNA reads TGTGCCAGCAGCTCCAGTGGGGGGCCGATAGATACGCAGTATTTT. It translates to CASSSSGGPIDTQYF.

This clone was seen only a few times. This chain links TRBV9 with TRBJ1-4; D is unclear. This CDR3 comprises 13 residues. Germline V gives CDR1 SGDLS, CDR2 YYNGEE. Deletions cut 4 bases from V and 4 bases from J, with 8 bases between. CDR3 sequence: CASSRGSNEKLFF. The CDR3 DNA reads TGTGCCAGCAGCCGGGGTAGTAATGAAAAACTGTTTTTT.

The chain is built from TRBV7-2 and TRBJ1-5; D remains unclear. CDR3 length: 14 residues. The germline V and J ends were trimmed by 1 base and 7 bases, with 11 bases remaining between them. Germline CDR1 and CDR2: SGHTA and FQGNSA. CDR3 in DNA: TGTGCCAGCAGCTTAGACGGGAATGGACAGCCCCAGCATTTT. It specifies CASSLDGNGQPQHF.

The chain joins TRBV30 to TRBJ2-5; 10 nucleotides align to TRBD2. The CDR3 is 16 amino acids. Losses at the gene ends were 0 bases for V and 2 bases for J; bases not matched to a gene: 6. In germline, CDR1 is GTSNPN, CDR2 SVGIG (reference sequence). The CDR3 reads CAWSVGASGGQETQYF. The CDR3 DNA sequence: TGTGCCTGGAGTGTAGGGGCTAGCGGGGGACAAGAGACCCAGTACTTC.

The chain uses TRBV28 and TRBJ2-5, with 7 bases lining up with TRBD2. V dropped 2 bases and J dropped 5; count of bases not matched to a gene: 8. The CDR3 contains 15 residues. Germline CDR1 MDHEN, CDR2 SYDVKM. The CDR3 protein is CASSLQDKGGETQYF. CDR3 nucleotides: TGTGCCAGCAGTTTACAGGATAAGGGAGGGGAGACCCAGTACTTC.

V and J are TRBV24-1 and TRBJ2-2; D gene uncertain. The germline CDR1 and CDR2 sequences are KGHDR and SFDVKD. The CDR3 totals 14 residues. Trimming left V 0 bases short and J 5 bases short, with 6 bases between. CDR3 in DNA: TGTGCCACCAGTGATTTGGTGGGGACCGGGGAGCTGTTTTTT. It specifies CATSDLVGTGELFF.

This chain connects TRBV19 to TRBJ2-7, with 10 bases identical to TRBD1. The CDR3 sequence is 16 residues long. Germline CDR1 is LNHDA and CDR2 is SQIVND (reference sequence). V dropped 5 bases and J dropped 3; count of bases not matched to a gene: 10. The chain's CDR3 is CASSSTHRDRGYEQYF. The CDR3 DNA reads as TGTGCCAGTAGTTCAACCCACCGGGACAGGGGCTACGAGCAGTACTTC.

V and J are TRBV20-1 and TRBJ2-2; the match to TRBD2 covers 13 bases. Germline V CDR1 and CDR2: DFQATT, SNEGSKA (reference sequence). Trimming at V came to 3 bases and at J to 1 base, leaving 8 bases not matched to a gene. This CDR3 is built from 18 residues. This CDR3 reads CSASGGLAGAMNTGELFF. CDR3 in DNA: TGCAGTGCTAGTGGTGGACTAGCGGGGGCGATGAACACCGGGGAGCTGTTTTTT.

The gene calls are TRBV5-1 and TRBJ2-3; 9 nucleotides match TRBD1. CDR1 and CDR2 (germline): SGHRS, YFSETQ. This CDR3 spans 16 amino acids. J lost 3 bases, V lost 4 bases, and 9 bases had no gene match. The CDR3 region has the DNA TGCGCCAGCAGCAGCCGATCCGGGACAGGGACAGATACGCAGTATTTT. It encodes CASSSRSGTGTDTQYF.

DNA for the CDR3: TGTGCCAGCAGGGGACTAGCGGGAGGGAAGTACAATGAGCAGTTCTTC. The encoded protein is CASRGLAGGKYNEQFF. This rearrangement joins TRBV28 to TRBJ2-1, with 16 bases identical to TRBD2. V was pared by 6 bases and J by 4 bases, with 3 bases of the junction left unmatched. The CDR3 spans 16 residues. From germline, CDR1 is MDHEN and CDR2 SYDVKM.

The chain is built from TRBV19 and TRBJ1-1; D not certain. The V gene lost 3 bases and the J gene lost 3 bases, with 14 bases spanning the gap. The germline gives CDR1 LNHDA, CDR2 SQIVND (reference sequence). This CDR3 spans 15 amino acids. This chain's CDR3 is CASSIAVGIDTEAFF. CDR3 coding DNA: TGTGCCAGTAGTATTGCTGTAGGGATAGACACTGAAGCTTTCTTT.

CDR3 residues: CARSLGADECDYEQYF. The CDR3 nucleotides read TGTGCCAGAAGCTTGGGTGCAGATGAATGTGACTACGAGCAGTACTTC. The chain couples TRBV5-3 to TRBJ2-7; D unresolved. TRBV5-3 is filed as an ORF, its function uncertain. The V end lost 0 bases, the J end lost 3 bases, and 16 bases lay between the germline ends. The CDR3 runs 16 residues.

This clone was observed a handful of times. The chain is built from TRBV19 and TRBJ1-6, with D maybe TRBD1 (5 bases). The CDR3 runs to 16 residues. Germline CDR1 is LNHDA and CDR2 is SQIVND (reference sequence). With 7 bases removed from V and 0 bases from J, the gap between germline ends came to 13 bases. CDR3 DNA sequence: TGTGCCAGTAACATCGGGGGTAGCTCCTATAATTCACCCCTCCACTTT. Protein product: CASNIGGSSYNSPLHF.

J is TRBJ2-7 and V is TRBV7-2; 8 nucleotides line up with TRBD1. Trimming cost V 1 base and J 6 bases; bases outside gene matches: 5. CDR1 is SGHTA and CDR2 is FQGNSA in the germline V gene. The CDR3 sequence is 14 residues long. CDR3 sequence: CASSLGGTGGEQYF. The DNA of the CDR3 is TGTGCCAGCAGCTTAGGGGGGACAGGCGGCGAGCAGTACTTC.

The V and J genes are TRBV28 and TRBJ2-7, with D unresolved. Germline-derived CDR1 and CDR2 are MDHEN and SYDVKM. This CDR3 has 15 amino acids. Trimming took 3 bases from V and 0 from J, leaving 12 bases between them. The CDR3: CASSFERFSSYEQYF. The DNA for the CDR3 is TGTGCCAGCAGTTTCGAAAGGTTCAGCTCCTACGAGCAGTACTTC.

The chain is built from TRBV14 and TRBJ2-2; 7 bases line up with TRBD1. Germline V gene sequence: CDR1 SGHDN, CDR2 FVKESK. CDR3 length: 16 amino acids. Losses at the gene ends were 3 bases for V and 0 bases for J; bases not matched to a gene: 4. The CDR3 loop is CASSQWGTANTGELFF. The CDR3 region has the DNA TGTGCCAGCAGCCAGTGGGGGACAGCGAACACCGGGGAGCTGTTTTTT.

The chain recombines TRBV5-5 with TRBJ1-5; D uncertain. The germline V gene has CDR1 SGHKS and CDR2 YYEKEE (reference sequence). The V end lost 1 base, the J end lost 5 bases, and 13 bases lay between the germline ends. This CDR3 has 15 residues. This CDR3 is CASSLTAEDYQPQHF. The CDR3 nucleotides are TGTGCCAGCAGCTTGACTGCAGAGGACTATCAGCCCCAGCATTTT. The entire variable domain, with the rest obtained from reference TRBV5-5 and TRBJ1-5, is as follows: DAGVTQSPTHLIKTRGQQVTLRCSPISGHKSVSWYQQVLGQGPQFIFQYYEKEERGRGNFPDRFSARQFPNYSSELNVNALLLGDSALYLCASSLTAEDYQPQHFGDGTRLSIL.

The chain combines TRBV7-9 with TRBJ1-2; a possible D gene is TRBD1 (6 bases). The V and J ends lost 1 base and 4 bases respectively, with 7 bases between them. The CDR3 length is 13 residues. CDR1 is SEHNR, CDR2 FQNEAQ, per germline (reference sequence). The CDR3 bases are TGTGCCAGCAGCTTAGAGACAGGCTATGGCTACACCTTC. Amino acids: CASSLETGYGYTF.

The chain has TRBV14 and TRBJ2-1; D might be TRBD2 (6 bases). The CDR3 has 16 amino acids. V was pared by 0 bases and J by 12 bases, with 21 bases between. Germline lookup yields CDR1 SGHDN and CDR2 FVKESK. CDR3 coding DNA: TGTGCCAGCAGCCAAGATCTAGTAACGGAATGGAGGGGGCAGTTCTTC. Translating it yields CASSQDLVTEWRGQFF.

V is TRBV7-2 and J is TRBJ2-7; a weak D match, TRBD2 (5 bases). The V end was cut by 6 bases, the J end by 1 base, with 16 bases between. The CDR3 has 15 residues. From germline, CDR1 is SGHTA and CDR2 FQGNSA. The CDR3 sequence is CASSYPQSGSYEQYF. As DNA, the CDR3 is TGTGCCAGCAGTTACCCACAGTCGGGGTCCTACGAGCAGTACTTC.